Each of the 13 T cell receptor beta chains below was sequenced from the same sample in a study of regulatory T cells. The antigens for these receptors are not known. Study results and limitations: In CD3G-deficient patients, conventional CD4+ T cells were enriched for hydrophobic CDR3 residues at positions 6 and 7.

The primer mix had 52 TRBV and 13 TRBJ primers. Clones were read by immunoSEQ multiplex PCR, and TCRdb kept only the in-frame ones, dropping some. The table lists 20,000 to 25,000 clones, roughly 84% of them singletons. The sample consisted of conventional CD4+ T cells sorted from blood. The receptors here all came from a child aged 5 to 17 with CD3G deficiency.

The chain has TRBV11-2 and TRBJ2-7; tentatively, D is TRBD2 (6 bases). V was trimmed by 1 base and J by 13 bases, leaving 17 bases between them. Per germline, CDR1 SGHAT and CDR2 FQNNGV. The CDR3 extends over 13 amino acids. The CDR3 region has the DNA TGTGCCAGCAGCTTAGTTCGGGCAGGGAGGAGATACTTC. Translated, it gives CASSLVRAGRRYF.

The CDR3 reads CASSLGSKLRPSSYNEQFF. CDR3 in DNA: TGTGCCAGCAGCTTAGGGAGTAAGTTGCGGCCTAGCTCCTACAATGAGCAGTTCTTC. The genes are TRBV7-9 and TRBJ2-1; D is undetermined. Deletions cut 1 base from V and 0 bases from J, with 19 bases between. CDR1 is SEHNR, CDR2 FQNEAQ, per germline (reference sequence). This CDR3 comprises 19 residues.

This clone occurred once. At one end the junction does not follow the germline gene, possibly because of a read error. V gene TRBV6-1 combines with J gene TRBJ1-2, with 9 bases fitting TRBD1. Per germline, CDR1 MNHNS and CDR2 SASEGT. The CDR3 totals 14 residues. The CDR3 sequence is CASTEGTGNYGYTF. The CDR3 DNA is TGTGCCAGCACTGAAGGGACAGGGAACTATGGCTACACCTTC.

The chain couples TRBV5-1 to TRBJ2-5; possible D gene TRBD2, 6 bases. Trimming shortened V by 0 bases and J by 9 bases, and 15 bases separated the two germline ends. The length of the CDR3 is 14 residues. Germline V gene data show CDR1 as SGHRS and CDR2 as YFSETQ. CDR3 sequence reads: CASSLAGTSGAQYF. CDR3 nucleotide sequence: TGCGCCAGCAGCTTGGCTGGGACCTCGGGGGCCCAGTACTTC.

The chain employs TRBV23-1 and TRBJ2-7; 8 bases are a match to TRBD1. TRBV23-1 is recorded as an ORF, its role being uncertain. CDR3 length: 12 residues. After removal of 11 bases from V and 4 bases from J, the junction contained 7 bases not matched to a gene. The CDR3 nucleotides are TGCGCCGTCCGGACAGGGCGGTACGAGCAGTACTTC. It encodes CAVRTGRYEQYF.

V and J are TRBV28 and TRBJ2-7; TRBD2 matches 7 bases. Germline V gene data show CDR1 as MDHEN and CDR2 as SYDVKM. V was clipped by 6 bases and J by 3 bases; unmatched bases: 5. The CDR3 has 13 residues. The CDR3 region has the DNA TGTGCCAGCAGCACCGGGACTAACTACGAGCAGTACTTC. Protein: CASSTGTNYEQYF.

The rearrangement links TRBV10-2 to TRBJ1-6; D gene uncertain. V was trimmed by 2 bases and J by 11 bases, leaving 10 bases between them. CDR1 and CDR2 from the germline V gene are WSHSY and SAAADI. The CDR3 is made up of 13 amino acids. The CDR3 region is CASSEAKGAPLHF. The CDR3 DNA reads TGCGCCAGCAGTGAGGCCAAAGGAGCACCCCTCCACTTT.

The V gene is TRBV28, the J gene TRBJ1-5; D is uncertain. CDR1 is MDHEN, CDR2 SYDVKM, per germline. The CDR3 length is 12 residues. Trimming removed 5 bases at V and 6 bases at J, with 8 bases between. For the CDR3, the DNA is TGTGCCAGCAGTCCTTCAGCTCAGCCCCAGCATTTT. This gives the protein CASSPSAQPQHF.

The J gene is TRBJ2-1, the V gene TRBV19; possible D gene TRBD2, 6 bases. The CDR3 loop spans 16 amino acids. The V end lost 3 bases, the J end lost 0 bases, and 12 bases lay between the germline ends. Looked up from germline, CDR1 is LNHDA and CDR2 is SQIVND (reference sequence). CDR3 sequence (DNA): TGTGCCAGTAGTATTACGGGAGCGGGCTCCTACAATGAGCAGTTCTTC. Protein: CASSITGAGSYNEQFF. Using reference TRBV19 and TRBJ2-1 for the parts outside the CDR3, the full variable domain is DGGITQSPKYLFRKEGQNVTLSCEQNLNHDAMYWYRQDPGQGLRLIYYSQIVNDFQKGDIAEGYSVSREKKESFPLTVTSAQKNPTAFYLCASSITGAGSYNEQFFGPGTRLTVL.

The gene calls are TRBV5-1 and TRBJ2-2; 9 bases line up with TRBD2. The CDR3 has 16 residues. Looked up from germline, CDR1 is SGHRS and CDR2 is YFSETQ. With V trimmed by 6 bases and J by 2 bases, 8 bases remained unmatched. CDR3 loop: CASKNKTSGNTGELFF. The CDR3 region has the DNA TGCGCCAGCAAAAACAAGACTAGCGGTAACACCGGGGAGCTGTTTTTT.

This clone has just one count. The chain combines TRBV11-3 with TRBJ2-7; unclear D gene. Germline loops: CDR1 SGHNT, CDR2 YENEEA. This CDR3 contains 13 residues. The V gene lost 5 bases and the J gene lost 4 bases, with 12 bases spanning the gap. CDR3 coding DNA: TGTGCCAGCAGCGCAGACATGTCGTACGAGCAGTACTTC. Translated: CASSADMSYEQYF.

The chain carries TRBV7-9 and TRBJ2-7, with unresolved D. Trimming left V 3 bases short and J 6 bases short, with 6 bases between. CDR3 length: 11 residues. Germline-derived CDR1 and CDR2 are SEHNR and FQNEAQ (reference sequence). CDR3 residues: CASSFEGEQYF. The CDR3 DNA follows: TGTGCCAGCAGCTTCGAAGGCGAGCAGTACTTC.

The V and J genes are TRBV19 and TRBJ2-2; TRBD2 aligns across 9 bases. The V and J ends lost 6 bases and 5 bases, in that order; junction bases with no gene match: 10. The CDR3 covers 16 residues. The germline gives CDR1 LNHDA, CDR2 SQIVND (reference sequence). This CDR3 is CASRGAGGSRTGELFF. Written as DNA, the CDR3 is TGTGCCAGTAGGGGCGCGGGAGGGAGTAGGACCGGGGAGCTGTTTTTT.